This T cell receptor beta chain derives from a study of shared clonotypes between healthy human individuals. To note about this clone: Its antigen remains unidentified.

Findings and caveats of the study: Naive subsets, compared against memory subsets, generally had larger estimated richness values.

Per sorted-subset replicate PCR, input was approximately 0.2 ug DNA, representing roughly 29,000 T cell genomes. Data came from immunoSEQ multiplex PCR; TCRdb stores just in-frame clones and leaves some out. The table includes around 1.1 million clones, 75% to 80% detected once. V gave up 0 bases and J gave up 3 bases; unmatched junction bases: 5. The CDR3 loop spans 15 amino acids. Per germline, CDR1 MNHEY and CDR2 SVGAGI. The origin of this receptor is a man younger than 35 in good health. Some clones in this sample may be carry-over from other donors' samples. Sequenced input: memory CD4+ T cells from PBMCs. This sample's subset: CD45RA-negative fraction. The chain couples TRBV6-5 to TRBJ2-7, with TRBD1 matching over 7 bases. Written as DNA, the CDR3 is TGTGCCAGCAGTTACTCTTTTGCAGGGGGCTACGAGCAGTACTTC. Translated, it gives CASSYSFAGGYEQYF.